This TCR beta chain appears in the sequencing data of a study of vaccination and CD4 T cells after COVID-19 (dated 2022 in TCRdb). For context, the study as a whole: Six males and four females were included in the convalescent cohort, with two Hispanic individuals, seven Caucasians, two Asians and one multiracial person represented. The spike-specific CD4+ TCR repertoire was compared before and after mRNA vaccination in approximately ten COVID-19 convalescent patients and a few infection-naive healthy vaccine recipients. Culture stimuli were overlapping spike peptide pools from SARS-CoV-2 and from the common cold coronaviruses HCoV-NL63, HCoV-OC43 and HCoV-229E. The time from the second vaccine dose to post-vaccine blood sampling had a median of roughly 70 days and ranged from about 12 to 250 days. Each participant got two doses of either the Pfizer-BioNTech BNT162b2 vaccine (n=8) or the Moderna mRNA-1273 vaccine (n=2). In control cultures, a CEFX viral epitope pool was used as positive control, an HIV-1 Nef peptide pool was used as negative control, or no peptide was added. Post-COVID blood samples from convalescent patients were collected a median of 101 days after diagnosis, with a range of roughly 35 to 180 days.

The library came from PCR. TCR sequencing of DNA from cultured CD4+ T cells used the Oncomine TCR Beta short-read assay at the Johns Hopkins FTIC core. The QIAamp micro DNA kit was used to extract genomic DNA from the cultured CD4+ T cells. Oncomine TCR Beta libraries made from cultured CD4+ T cells were pooled using unique dual indexes and sequenced on an Illumina iSeq 100. The paper's data handling went like this. Non-productive sequences were filtered out, and CDR3s that did not start with C, did not end with F or W, or were shorter than 7 amino acids were discarded. Antigen-specific clonotypes were identified with the MANAFEST web application by comparing peptide-stimulated wells with reference and other culture wells. Positive clones required FDR below 0.05, an odds ratio above 5, and productive frequency above 0.1% in at least two of three replicate wells. A clonotype was classed as cross-reactive if the clonotype showed significant expansion both in SARS-CoV-2 spike wells and in at least one common cold coronavirus spike condition. Similarity between CDR3 sequences was evaluated in R version 3.6.1 using Levenshtein distances (stringdist) and unrooted phylogenetic trees (ape). TCRdb passed the public sequencing reads through fastp at Q25 and MiXCR, retaining productive beta sequences. Rows are combined by CDR3 protein, so each entry shows the most common genes and DNA. The V and J calls were not made by the authors but by TCRdb's processing. This sample has some 16,000 distinct CDR3 sequences in its table, and 35% to 45% of those were observed once. Roughly 20% of the sample goes to the ten largest clones.

On this clonotype itself: Its antigen specificity is not known. Base-call qualities are not available, and no considerably larger clone is one nucleotide away.

The CDR3 holds 17 amino acids from the cysteine to the phenylalanine. The entry retains the CDR3 DNA only, 51 bases that are in frame from base 1. V is cut back by 6 bases and J by 1 base, with 10 bases in the junction unmatched. According to the germline V gene, CDR1 reads SNHLY and CDR2 reads FYNNEI. General study outcomes and caveats: In convalescent patients, nearly all vaccine-specific clones (304 of 307) were found to be mono-reactive for SARS-CoV-2 spike rather than cross-reactive with common cold coronaviruses. Although the median number of SARS-CoV-2-reactive clonotypes went up from some 23 after infection to 30 to 45 after vaccination, the increase was not significant. Among the post-vaccine SARS-CoV-2-reactive clones in convalescent patients, a median approximately 90% showed up only after vaccination, which suggests vaccine-specific priming. The study included relatively few convalescent patients and did not analyze early timepoints after natural infection.

The treatment or condition tag for this specimen amounts to: roughly 11-day PBMC culture with coronavirus spike peptide pools or control peptides (ViraFEST assay). The ViraFEST assay was used in the study, in which antigen-specific T cells were expanded with peptide pools and expanded clonotypes were subsequently identified by TCR sequencing. Negative nucleocapsid antibody tests before and after vaccination confirmed that the healthy vaccine recipients had no prior SARS-CoV-2 infection. Each well held two million PBMCs cultured with roughly 10 ug/ml peptide pools in IMDM containing about 5% human AB serum and around 9 IU/ml IL-2. Half of the culture medium was replaced with fresh IL-2-containing medium on days 3 and 7. CD4+ T cells were isolated after 10 days of culture through negative selection using the EasySep CD4+ T cell isolation kit. Ficoll-Paque Plus gradient centrifugation was used to isolate PBMCs from whole blood, and the isolated PBMCs were then either used fresh or cryopreserved at -140C. Culture conditions were generally each tested in triplicate wells.

The rearrangement joined TRBV2 to TRBJ2-5, with 11 middle bases fitting TRBD2. The TCR originated in a human donor who received a COVID-19 vaccine. The source material was CD4+ T cells from blood, cultured in vitro, sampled before SARS-CoV-2 vaccination. The DNA sequence follows: TGTGCCAGCAGGCGATCTAGCGGGGGGCCCAGCCAAGAGACCCAGTACTTC. This codes for CASRRSSGGPSQETQYF.